The sequence of this TCR beta chain was determined in a study of T cell clones after liver transplantation. This clone showed up just a few times. Libraries were prepared by immunoSEQ multiplex PCR; TCRdb keeps only in-frame clonotypes and omits some of them. The sample consists of tens of thousands of clones, 71% of them appearing once. This CDR3 has 16 residues. V lost 0 bases, J lost 8 bases, and 15 bases lay in between. CDR1 is SGHRS, CDR2 YFSETQ, per germline. The chain couples TRBV5-1 to TRBJ1-6, with a tentative D call TRBD1 (5 bases). The material sequenced was CD4+ T cells from blood, taken before liver transplant. This receptor was identified in a human donor who received a liver transplant. The CDR3 reads CASSLGGSPEDSPLHF. The CDR3 coding sequence is TGCGCCAGCAGCTTGGGGGGCAGCCCTGAAGATTCACCCCTCCACTTT.